Listed below are T cell receptor beta chains from one sample, sequenced in a study of metastatic and nonmetastatic thyroid tumors. TCRdb redid the clone calls on the PCR reads using MiXCR. The sample records roughly 59,000 clones, about 16% being singletons. Sequenced sample: blood. Every receptor here comes from a male donor with papillary thyroid cancer or a benign thyroid nodule (not recorded which). Some clones in this sample may be carry-over from other donors' samples. CDR3s include the opening cysteine and the closing phenylalanine or tryptophan. D genes are given only for firm matches. The size field is filled for only some rows; it gives once, few, many or a size class.

V gene: TRBV29-1; J gene: TRBJ1-1; clone size: many; D gene: -; CDR3 DNA: TGCAGCGTCTCGACAGCGGTTGAAGCTTTCTTT; CDR3 protein: CSVSTAVEAFF
V gene: TRBV10-3; J gene: TRBJ2-3; clone size: many; D gene: TRBD1; CDR3 DNA: TGTGCCATGGCGGGGACAGGGATTGGCACAGATACGCAGTATTTT; CDR3 protein: CAMAGTGIGTDTQYF
V gene: TRBV18; J gene: TRBJ1-6; clone size: -; D gene: TRBD1; CDR3 DNA: TGTGCCAGCTCACCAGGGACAGGGGAATCACCCCTCCACTTT; CDR3 protein: CASSPGTGESPLHF
V gene: TRBV5-1; J gene: TRBJ1-3; clone size: many; D gene: -; CDR3 DNA: TGCGCCAGCAGCTCAATGACGGGAAACACCATATATTTT; CDR3 protein: CASSSMTGNTIYF
V gene: TRBV13; J gene: TRBJ2-5; clone size: many; D gene: TRBD2; CDR3 DNA: TGTGCCAGCAGCATTACTAGCGGGGGGCGTCGGCGGGAGACCCAGTACTTC; CDR3 protein: CASSITSGGRRRETQYF
V gene: TRBV9; J gene: TRBJ2-5; clone size: -; D gene: -; CDR3 DNA: TGTGCCAGCAGCGTAGGAAGACAGCGTGGGGAGACCCAGTACTTC; CDR3 protein: CASSVGRQRGETQYF
V gene: TRBV9; J gene: TRBJ2-3; clone size: many; D gene: -; CDR3 DNA: TGTGCCAGCAGCCATACCGGGACAACCACAGATACGCAGTATTTT; CDR3 protein: CASSHTGTTTDTQYF
V gene: TRBV7-6; J gene: TRBJ2-1; clone size: -; D gene: -; CDR3 DNA: TGTGCCAGCAGCTTAGGTACAGGGAGCTCCTACAATGAGCAGTTCTTC; CDR3 protein: CASSLGTGSSYNEQFF
V gene: TRBV27; J gene: TRBJ2-1; clone size: many; D gene: TRBD2; CDR3 DNA: TGTGCCAGCAGTGATCTTGGGGGTAGGGGAGGGGAGGGTGAGCAGTTCTTC; CDR3 protein: CASSDLGGRGGEGEQFF
V gene: TRBV19; J gene: TRBJ2-4; clone size: few; D gene: TRBD2; CDR3 DNA: TGTGCCCCCGGGCTAGCGGGAGGTTATTGGTCCCCAAACATTCAGTACTTC; CDR3 protein: CAPGLAGGYWSPNIQYF
V gene: TRBV4-1; J gene: TRBJ2-5; clone size: many; D gene: TRBD2; CDR3 DNA: TGCGCCAGCAGCCAAACTAGCGGCCTCGGGGAGACCCAGTACTTC; CDR3 protein: CASSQTSGLGETQYF
V gene: TRBV18; J gene: TRBJ1-6; clone size: many; D gene: TRBD1; CDR3 DNA: TGTGCCAGCTCCCAAGGGTCCGGGACAGGGGCCAATAATTCACCCCTCCACTTT; CDR3 protein: CASSQGSGTGANNSPLHF
V gene: TRBV6-2/TRBV6-3; J gene: TRBJ2-7; clone size: -; D gene: -; CDR3 DNA: TGTGCCAGCACTTTCGTCCCCCTCCAGGCTCCCTACGAGCAGTACTTC; CDR3 protein: CASTFVPLQAPYEQYF